This passage covers 5 T cell receptor beta chains from one sample sequenced in a study of shared clonotypes between healthy human individuals. Naive CD8 cells lacked CD45RO, underwent positive selection for CCR7 and left out terminally differentiated effector memory CD45RA+ cells. Clones were sequenced by immunoSEQ multiplex PCR, and TCRdb holds only the in-frame ones, with some missing. Here the sample spans under 700,000 clones, roughly 96% being singletons. Material: naive CD8+ T cells sorted from blood. These receptors originate from a woman in her 30s in good health.

V is TRBV29-1 and J is TRBJ1-4; D is unclear. Germline V gene sequence: CDR1 SQVTM, CDR2 ANQGSEA. The V and J ends lost 6 bases and 0 bases respectively, with 8 bases between them. The CDR3 has 13 amino acids. The chain's CDR3 is CSVLYPTNEKLFF. The CDR3, as DNA: TGCAGCGTATTATACCCAACTAATGAAAAACTGTTTTTT.

The V and J genes are TRBV7-9 and TRBJ2-7, with TRBD2 as a possible D gene (6 bases). This CDR3 has 16 amino acids. V was shortened by 5 bases and J by 5 bases, with 22 bases between the two germline ends. CDR1 is SEHNR and CDR2 is FQNEAQ in the germline V gene (reference sequence). The CDR3 nucleotides read TGTGCCAGCAGCCCTGGGCCGGGGGACCATAATCACGAGCAGTACTTC. This translates into CASSPGPGDHNHEQYF.

This clone was recorded once. The chain carries TRBV6-6 and TRBJ1-5; no clear D gene. Trimming pared 2 bases from V and 3 bases from J, leaving 5 bases between. The CDR3 contains 13 residues. Germline lookup yields CDR1 MNHNY and CDR2 SVGAGI (reference sequence). In nucleotides, the CDR3 is TGTGCCAGCAGTTACGGTAACAATCAGCCCCAGCATTTT. This sequence encodes CASSYGNNQPQHF.

This chain joins TRBV5-1 and TRBJ2-1; D uncertain. Deletions cut 0 bases from V and 3 bases from J, with 7 bases between. CDR3 length equals 14 residues. Germline-derived CDR1 and CDR2 are SGHRS and YFSETQ. The CDR3 DNA reads TGCGCCAGCAGCTTGGAACGGAGCTACAATGAGCAGTTCTTC. It codes for CASSLERSYNEQFF.

CDR3 sequence reads: CASSPGQGSQPQHF. The CDR3 DNA sequence: TGTGCCAGCTCTCCGGGACAGGGATCTCAGCCCCAGCATTTT. The chain recombines TRBV25-1 with TRBJ1-5, with 9 bases fitting TRBD1. CDR3 length: 14 amino acids. V dropped 8 bases and J dropped 6; count of bases not matched to a gene: 8. Germline V gene data show CDR1 as MGHDK and CDR2 as SYGVNS.